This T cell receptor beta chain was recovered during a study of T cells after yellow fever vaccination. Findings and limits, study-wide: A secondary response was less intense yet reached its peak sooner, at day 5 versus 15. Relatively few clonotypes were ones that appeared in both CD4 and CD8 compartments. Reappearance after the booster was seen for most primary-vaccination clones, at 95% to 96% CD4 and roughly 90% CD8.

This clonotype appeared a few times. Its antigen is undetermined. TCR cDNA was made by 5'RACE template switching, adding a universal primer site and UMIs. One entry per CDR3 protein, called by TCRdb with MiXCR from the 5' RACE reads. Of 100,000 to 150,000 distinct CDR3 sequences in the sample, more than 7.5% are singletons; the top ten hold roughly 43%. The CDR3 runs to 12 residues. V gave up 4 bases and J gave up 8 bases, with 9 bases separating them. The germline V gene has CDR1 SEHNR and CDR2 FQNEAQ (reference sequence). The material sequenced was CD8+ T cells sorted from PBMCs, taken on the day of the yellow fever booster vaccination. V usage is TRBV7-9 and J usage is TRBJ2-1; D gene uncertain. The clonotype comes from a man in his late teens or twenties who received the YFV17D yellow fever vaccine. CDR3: CASSSGTYEQFF. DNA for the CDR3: TGTGCCAGCAGCTCCGGAACCTATGAGCAGTTCTTC. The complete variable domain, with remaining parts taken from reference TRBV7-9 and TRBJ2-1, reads DTGVSQNPRHKITKRGQNVTFRCDPISEHNRLYWYRQTLGQGPEFLTYFQNEAQLEKSRLLSDRFSAERPKGSFSTLEIQRTEQGDSAMYLCASSSGTYEQFFGPGTRLTVL.